This paragraph covers one T cell receptor beta chain sequence. The data stem from a study of CD8+ T cells in alopecia areata. TCR sequencing used cDNA made by reverse transcription of extracted RNA. Sequencing was performed with immunoSEQ multiplex PCR; in TCRdb, only in-frame clones are kept and a portion is missing. The sample lists about 64,000 clones, roughly two fifths seen once, with just over 50% in the top ten. From alopecia areata patients, lesional scalp punch biopsies and peripheral blood were collected. Sorted out of PBMCs were CD4+ T cells and CD8+ T cells. This clonotype was obtained from a human donor with alopecia areata. Sequenced input: NKG2D-low CD8+ T cells sorted from blood.

The CDR3 bases are TGCGCCAGCAGCCCCTGGGACTATTCCACTGAGCAGTTCTTC. It encodes CASSPWDYSTEQFF. The V call is TRBV4-3, the J call TRBJ2-1; TRBD2 matches 7 bases. This CDR3 spans 14 amino acids. V lost 4 bases to trimming and J lost 9 bases; unmatched junction nucleotides: 9. Germline assignment: CDR1 LGHNA and CDR2 YSLEER.